This TCR beta chain was identified in a study of regulatory T cells in long-lasting Graves disease. Documented time point: newly diagnosed GD, antithyroid drugs for less than 3 months. RNA isolated from PBMCs was used to make the TCR library. This clonotype was found a few times. The CDR3 covers 11 residues. V lost 7 bases to trimming and J lost 6 bases, with 8 bases between them. Per germline, CDR1 SNHLY and CDR2 FYNNEI. CDR3-region Arm-PCR and iRepertoire HTBI primers produced the TCR beta libraries. TCRdb recomputed calls from the multiplex PCR reads with MiXCR, one row per CDR3 protein. In the table there are 440,000 or so distinct CDR3 sequences, under 15% of which are singletons. The same sample was also used in a study of T cells in Graves' hyperthyroidism and ophthalmopathy.

This clonotype was obtained from a woman under 40 with Graves disease. The chain is built from TRBV2 and TRBJ2-3; D unclear. Specimen: peripheral blood mononuclear cells (PBMCs), collected at new diagnosis, from a patient treated with antithyroid drugs. This CDR3 reads CASTEVDTQYF. In DNA form, the CDR3 reads TGTGCCAGCACCGAGGTGGATACGCAGTATTTT.